This T cell receptor beta chain was sequenced during a study of T cells in Graves' hyperthyroidism and ophthalmopathy. Study overall: The initial diagnosis was the point when peripheral blood was collected, ahead of any treatment. General study findings and limits: From stable hyperthyroidism, ophthalmopathy was set apart by a 13 V-J model.

This clonotype was seen a handful of times. Its antigen is unknown. RNA transcripts served as the template for amplifying TCR beta CDR3 regions. With the HTBI primer set, the TCR CDR3 went through a first round of RT-PCR. TCRdb reprocessed the multiplex PCR reads with MiXCR, giving one entry per CDR3 protein. This table has under 550,000 distinct CDR3 sequences, roughly 13% appearing once. This TCR was recovered from a woman under 30 with Graves' hyperthyroidism. Sequencing was done on a sample of blood.

The CDR3 DNA follows: TGTGCCAGCAGCTTCGAACAGGACGCCGGACAGCCCCAGCATTTT. It is translated as CASSFEQDAGQPQHF. J is TRBJ1-5 and V is TRBV7-9; D possibly corresponds to TRBD1 (5 bases). The CDR3 covers 15 residues. Trimming took off 3 bases at V and 7 bases at J, with 16 bases between the two ends. Germline V gene sequence: CDR1 SEHNR, CDR2 FQNEAQ (reference sequence).